This note documents a single TCR beta chain sequence. There is no known antigen for this receptor. Base qualities were left out, and no much larger clone turns up one base away. This sample was taken from a study of blood T cell repertoires in COVID-19 (dated by TCRdb to the early 2020s). Looking at the study overall: Samples covering the acute and convalescent phases of COVID-19 were provided by collaborators in the United States, Italy and Spain. The material from the prospective study consisted of cDNA or gDNA derived from T cells, B-cell-depleted T cells, or PBMCs. The dataset comprised deeply sampled blood TCRbeta repertoires from subjects exposed to, actively infected with, or recovered from COVID-19. The repertoires were released in a freely available public database meant as a resource for research on the immune response to SARS-CoV-2. Samples came from the ongoing ImmuneRACE study (first 160 participants) plus 1,254 subjects from 6 global collaborators. Nearly every sample came with metadata listing a de-identified subject ID, COVID-19 status, age in years and sex. Where available, HLA class I and class II types were taken from metadata supplied by the sample provider and were not determined by assay-based typing. The research as a whole found: Clinical and demographic metadata were provided uncurated, with the amount varying by source and participant.

Enrolling through a virtual design, the prospective study's participants ranged in age from about 18 to 89 years and lived across some 23 United States geographic areas. To assign participants to cohorts, the prospective study relied on clinical history that participants themselves reported in a screening survey and a study questionnaire. ImmuneRACE Cohort 3 recovered participants were defined by two consecutive negative NP/OP PCR tests, healthcare professional clearance, or symptom resolution. In the prospective study, mobile phlebotomists collected whole blood, serum and a nasopharyngeal or oropharyngeal swab from each participant. Participants in the prospective study had the option to provide additional blood draws and questionnaires over a roughly 2-month period. Before DNA extraction, blood samples from the prospective study were shipped at room temperature or frozen. From the germline V gene (reference sequence), CDR1 is MNHNY and CDR2 is SVGAGI. The germline V and J ends show losses of 8 bases and 6 bases respectively, and no gene match explains 8 bases of the junction. The CDR3 has 14 amino acids, counting the end cysteine and phenylalanine. Only the CDR3 portion is preserved as DNA: 42 bases, with reading frame beginning at the first base.

The immunoSEQ Assay, a bias-controlled multiplex PCR, was used to amplify TCRbeta CDR3 regions from genomic DNA. In the authors' own workflow: Within the assay, amplification of reference gene primers was used to estimate how many nucleated cells each sample contained. To quantify the absolute abundance of each unique TCRbeta CDR3 rearrangement, sequence reads were collapsed and filtered. For each sample, productive Simpson clonality was calculated as the square root of Simpson's diversity index over productive rearrangements. Drawn from immuneACCESS, this table holds only the in-frame rearrangements with V and J called that TCRdb kept. Clones are partly lost; checked studies trace under half to an unresolved V gene and leave the rest unexplained. The DNA was the basis for D and trimming; V, J and clone size are from that table. The sample table lists more than 110,000 clones, around four fifths of them with a count of one. The ten largest clones represent approximately 6% of the sample.

The material sequenced was PBMCs or T cells enriched from blood (not recorded which). The TCR comes from a woman aged 45-59 years who had recovered from COVID-19. The V gene is TRBV6-6 and the J gene is TRBJ2-2; the central 8 bases match TRBD1. The nucleotide sequence is TGTGCCAGCGAGACCCGGACAGGGCCCGGGGAGCTGTTTTTT. Protein translation: CASETRTGPGELFF.